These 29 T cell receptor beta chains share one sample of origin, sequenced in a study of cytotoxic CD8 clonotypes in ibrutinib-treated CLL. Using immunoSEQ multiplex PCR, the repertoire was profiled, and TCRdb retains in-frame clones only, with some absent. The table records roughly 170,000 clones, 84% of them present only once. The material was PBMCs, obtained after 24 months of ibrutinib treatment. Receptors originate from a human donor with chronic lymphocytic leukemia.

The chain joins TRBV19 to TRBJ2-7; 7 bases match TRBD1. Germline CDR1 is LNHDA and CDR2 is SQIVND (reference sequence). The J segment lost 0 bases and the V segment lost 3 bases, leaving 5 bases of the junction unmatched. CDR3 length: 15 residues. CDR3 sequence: CASSMGDRISYEQYF. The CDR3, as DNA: TGTGCCAGTAGTATGGGGGACAGAATCTCCTACGAGCAGTACTTC.

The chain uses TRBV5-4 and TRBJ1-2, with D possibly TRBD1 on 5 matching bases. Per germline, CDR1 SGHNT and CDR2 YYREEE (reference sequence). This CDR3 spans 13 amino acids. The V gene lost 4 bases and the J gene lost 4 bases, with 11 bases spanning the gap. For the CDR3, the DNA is TGTGCCAGCAGCCGCGACAGCCGCTATGGCTACACCTTC. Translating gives CASSRDSRYGYTF.

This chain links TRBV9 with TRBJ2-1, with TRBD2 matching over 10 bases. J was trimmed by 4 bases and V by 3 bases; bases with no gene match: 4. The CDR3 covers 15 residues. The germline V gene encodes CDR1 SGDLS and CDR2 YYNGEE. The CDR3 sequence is CASSASGSPYNEQFF. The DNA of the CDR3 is TGTGCCAGCAGCGCTAGCGGGAGCCCGTACAATGAGCAGTTCTTC. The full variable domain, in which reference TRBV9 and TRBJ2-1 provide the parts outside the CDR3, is DSGVTQTPKHLITATGQRVTLRCSPRSGDLSVYWYQQSLDQGLQFLIQYYNGEERAKGNILERFSAQQFPDLHSELNLSSLELGDSALYFCASSASGSPYNEQFFGPGTRLTVL.

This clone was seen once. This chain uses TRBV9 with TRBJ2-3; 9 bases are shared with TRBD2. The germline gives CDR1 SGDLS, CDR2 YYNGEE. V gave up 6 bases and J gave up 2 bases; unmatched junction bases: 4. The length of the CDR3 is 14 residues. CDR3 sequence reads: CASTTSGSTDTQYF. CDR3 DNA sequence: TGTGCCAGCACGACTAGCGGTTCCACAGATACGCAGTATTTT.

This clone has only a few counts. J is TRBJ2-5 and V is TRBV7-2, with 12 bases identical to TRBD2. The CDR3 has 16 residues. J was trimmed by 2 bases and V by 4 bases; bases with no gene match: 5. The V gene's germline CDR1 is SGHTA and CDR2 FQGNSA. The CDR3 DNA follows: TGTGCCAGCAGCTCCCCGGGACTAGCGGGTCAAGAGACCCAGTACTTC. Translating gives CASSSPGLAGQETQYF.

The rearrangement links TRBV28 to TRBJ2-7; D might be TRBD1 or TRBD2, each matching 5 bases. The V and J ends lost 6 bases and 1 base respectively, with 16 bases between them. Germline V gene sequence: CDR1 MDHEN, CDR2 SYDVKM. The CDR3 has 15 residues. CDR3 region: CASSTGGHLSYEQYF. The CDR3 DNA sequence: TGTGCCAGCAGCACAGGAGGACACCTTTCCTACGAGCAGTACTTC. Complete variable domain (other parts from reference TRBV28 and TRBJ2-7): DVKVTQSSRYLVKRTGEKVFLECVQDMDHENMFWYRQDPGLGLRLIYFSYDVKMKEKGDIPEGYSVSREKKERFSLILESASTNQTSMYLCASSTGGHLSYEQYFGPGTRLTVT.

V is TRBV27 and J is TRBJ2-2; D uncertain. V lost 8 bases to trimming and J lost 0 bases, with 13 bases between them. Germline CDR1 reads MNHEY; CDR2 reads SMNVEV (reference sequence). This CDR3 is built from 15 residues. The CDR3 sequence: CASGKWGTNTGELFF. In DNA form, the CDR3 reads TGTGCCAGCGGAAAGTGGGGAACGAACACCGGGGAGCTGTTTTTT.

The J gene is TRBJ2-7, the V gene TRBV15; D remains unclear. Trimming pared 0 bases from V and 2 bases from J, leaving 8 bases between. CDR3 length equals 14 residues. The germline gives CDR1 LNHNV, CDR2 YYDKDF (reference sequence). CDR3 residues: CATSRDLGPYEQYF. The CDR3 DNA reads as TGTGCCACCAGCAGAGATCTGGGCCCCTACGAGCAGTACTTC.

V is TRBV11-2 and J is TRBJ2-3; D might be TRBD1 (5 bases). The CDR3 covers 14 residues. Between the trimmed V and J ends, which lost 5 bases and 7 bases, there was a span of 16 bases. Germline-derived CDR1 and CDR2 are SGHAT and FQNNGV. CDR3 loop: CASSPLMGRNTQYF. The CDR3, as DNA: TGTGCCAGCAGCCCCCTAATGGGGCGTAATACGCAGTATTTT.

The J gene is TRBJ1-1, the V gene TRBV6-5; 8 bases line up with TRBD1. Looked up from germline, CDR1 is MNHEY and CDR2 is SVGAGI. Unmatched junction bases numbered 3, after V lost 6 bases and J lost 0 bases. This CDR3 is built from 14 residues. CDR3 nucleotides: TGTGCCAGCAGGAGGGACAGGATGAACACTGAAGCTTTCTTT. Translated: CASRRDRMNTEAFF.

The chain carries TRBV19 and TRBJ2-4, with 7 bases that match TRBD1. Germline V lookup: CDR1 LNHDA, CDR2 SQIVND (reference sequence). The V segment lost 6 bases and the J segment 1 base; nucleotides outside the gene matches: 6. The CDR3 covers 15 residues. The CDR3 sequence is CASRELQGAKNIQYF. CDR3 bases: TGTGCCAGTAGGGAACTACAGGGGGCCAAAAACATTCAGTACTTC.

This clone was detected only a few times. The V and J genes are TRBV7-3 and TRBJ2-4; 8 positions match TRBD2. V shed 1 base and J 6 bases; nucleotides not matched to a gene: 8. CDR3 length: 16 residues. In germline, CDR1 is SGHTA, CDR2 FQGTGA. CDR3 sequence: CASSLMGAGVANIQYF. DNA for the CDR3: TGTGCCAGCAGCTTAATGGGAGCGGGAGTCGCAAACATTCAGTACTTC.

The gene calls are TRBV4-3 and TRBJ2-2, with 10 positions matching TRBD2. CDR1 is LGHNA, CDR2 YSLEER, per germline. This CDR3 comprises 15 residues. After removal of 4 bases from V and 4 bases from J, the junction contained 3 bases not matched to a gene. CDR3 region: CASSRSGRTTGELFF. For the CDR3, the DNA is TGCGCCAGCAGCCGTAGCGGGAGGACCACCGGGGAGCTGTTTTTT.

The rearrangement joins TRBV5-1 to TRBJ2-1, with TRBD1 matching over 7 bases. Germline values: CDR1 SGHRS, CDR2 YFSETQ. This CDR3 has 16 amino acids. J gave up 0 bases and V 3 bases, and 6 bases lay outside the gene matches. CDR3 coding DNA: TGCGCCAGCAGCTCTACAGGGGCAAGCTCCTACAATGAGCAGTTCTTC. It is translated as CASSSTGASSYNEQFF.

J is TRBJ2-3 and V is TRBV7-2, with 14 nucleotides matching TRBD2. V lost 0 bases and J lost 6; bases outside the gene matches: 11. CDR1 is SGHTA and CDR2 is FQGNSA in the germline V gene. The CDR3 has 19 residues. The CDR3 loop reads CASSLAFTGTSGRSDTQYF. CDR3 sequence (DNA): TGTGCCAGCAGCTTAGCATTTACCGGGACTAGCGGGAGATCCGATACGCAGTATTTT.

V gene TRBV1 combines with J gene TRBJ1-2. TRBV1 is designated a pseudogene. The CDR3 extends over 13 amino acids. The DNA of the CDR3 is TGCACCAGCAGCCAAGATACTTACTATGGCTACACCTTC. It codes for CTSSQDTYYGYTF.

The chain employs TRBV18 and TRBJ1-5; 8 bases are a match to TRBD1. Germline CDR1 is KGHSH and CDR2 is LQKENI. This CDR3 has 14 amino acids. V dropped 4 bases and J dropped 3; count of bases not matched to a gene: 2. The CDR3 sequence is CASSRDRYNQPQHF. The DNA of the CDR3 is TGTGCCAGCTCACGGGACAGGTACAATCAGCCCCAGCATTTT.

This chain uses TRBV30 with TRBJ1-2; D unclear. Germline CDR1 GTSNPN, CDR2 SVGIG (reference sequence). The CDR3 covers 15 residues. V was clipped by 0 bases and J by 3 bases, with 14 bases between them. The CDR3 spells CAWSVPFLQHYGYTF. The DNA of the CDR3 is TGTGCCTGGAGTGTACCTTTTTTGCAGCACTATGGCTACACCTTC.

The CDR3, as DNA: TGTGCCAGCAGTTTACCACCGGGCCTGAACACTGAAGCTTTCTTT. This encodes CASSLPPGLNTEAFF. The rearrangement joins TRBV27 to TRBJ1-1; no definite D call. The CDR3 has 15 amino acids. Germline V gives CDR1 MNHEY, CDR2 SMNVEV (reference sequence). The germline V and J ends were trimmed by 2 bases and 0 bases, with 10 bases remaining between them.

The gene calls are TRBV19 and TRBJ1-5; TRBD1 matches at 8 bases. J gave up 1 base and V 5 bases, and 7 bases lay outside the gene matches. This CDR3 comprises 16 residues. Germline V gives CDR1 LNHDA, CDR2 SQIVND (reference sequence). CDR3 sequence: CASSFDRDRSNQPQHF. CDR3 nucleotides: TGTGCCAGTAGTTTCGACCGGGACAGGAGCAATCAGCCCCAGCATTTT.

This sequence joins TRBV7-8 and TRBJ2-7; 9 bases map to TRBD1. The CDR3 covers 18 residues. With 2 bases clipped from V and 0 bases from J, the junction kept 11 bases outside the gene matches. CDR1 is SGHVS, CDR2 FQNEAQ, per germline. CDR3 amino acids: CASSLQQGAPRSSYEQYF. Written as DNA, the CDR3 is TGTGCCAGCAGCTTACAACAGGGGGCGCCCCGAAGCTCCTACGAGCAGTACTTC. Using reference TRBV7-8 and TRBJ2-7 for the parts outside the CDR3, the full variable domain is GAGVSQSPRYKVAKRGQDVALRCDPISGHVSLFWYQQALGQGPEFLTYFQNEAQLDKSGLPSDRFFAERPEGSVSTLKIQRTQQEDSAVYLCASSLQQGAPRSSYEQYFGPGTRLTVT.

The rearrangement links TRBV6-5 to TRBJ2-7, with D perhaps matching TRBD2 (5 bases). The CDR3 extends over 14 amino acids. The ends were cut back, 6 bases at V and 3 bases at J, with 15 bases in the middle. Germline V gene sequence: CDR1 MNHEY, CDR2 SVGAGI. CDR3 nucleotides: TGTGCCAGCAGATCCGGACTGGCAAGCTACGAGCAGTACTTC. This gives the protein CASRSGLASYEQYF.

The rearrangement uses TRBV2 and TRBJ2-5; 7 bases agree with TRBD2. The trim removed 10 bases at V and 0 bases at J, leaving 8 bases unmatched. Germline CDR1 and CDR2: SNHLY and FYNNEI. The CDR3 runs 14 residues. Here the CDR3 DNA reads TGTGCCACCAAAAAAGCGGGGAACCAAGAGACCCAGTACTTC. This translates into CATKKAGNQETQYF.

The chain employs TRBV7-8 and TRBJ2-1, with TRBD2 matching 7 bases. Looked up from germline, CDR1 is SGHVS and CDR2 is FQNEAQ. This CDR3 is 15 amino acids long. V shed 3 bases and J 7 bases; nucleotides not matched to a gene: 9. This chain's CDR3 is CASSFSAGEDNEQFF. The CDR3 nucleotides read TGTGCCAGCAGCTTCTCGGCGGGAGAGGATAATGAGCAGTTCTTC.

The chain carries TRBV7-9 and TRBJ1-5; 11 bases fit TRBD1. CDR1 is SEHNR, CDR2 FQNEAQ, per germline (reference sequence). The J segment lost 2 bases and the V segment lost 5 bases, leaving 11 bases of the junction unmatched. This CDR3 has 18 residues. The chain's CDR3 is CASSPGQGAREGNQPQHF. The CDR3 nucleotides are TGTGCCAGCAGCCCCGGACAGGGGGCGCGGGAGGGCAATCAGCCCCAGCATTTT.

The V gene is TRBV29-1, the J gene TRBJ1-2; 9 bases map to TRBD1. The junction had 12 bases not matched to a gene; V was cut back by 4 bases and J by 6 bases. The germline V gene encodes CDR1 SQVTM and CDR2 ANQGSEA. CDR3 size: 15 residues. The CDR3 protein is CSVGGGQGSRDGYTF. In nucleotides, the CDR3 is TGCAGCGTTGGTGGGGGACAGGGTTCTCGTGATGGCTACACCTTC.

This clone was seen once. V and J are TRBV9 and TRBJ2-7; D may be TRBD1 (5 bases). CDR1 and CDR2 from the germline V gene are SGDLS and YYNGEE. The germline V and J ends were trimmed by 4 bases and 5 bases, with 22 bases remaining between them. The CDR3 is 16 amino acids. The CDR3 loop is CASSPRVFQGLNEQYF. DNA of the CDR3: TGTGCCAGCAGCCCTCGAGTTTTCCAGGGCCTAAACGAGCAGTACTTC.

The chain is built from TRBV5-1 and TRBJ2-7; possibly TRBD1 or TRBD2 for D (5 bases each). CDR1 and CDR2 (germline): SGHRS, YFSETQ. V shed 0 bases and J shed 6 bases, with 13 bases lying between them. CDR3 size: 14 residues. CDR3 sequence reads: CASSLGVLGAEQYF. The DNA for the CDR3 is TGCGCCAGCAGCTTGGGAGTTCTCGGGGCCGAGCAGTACTTC.

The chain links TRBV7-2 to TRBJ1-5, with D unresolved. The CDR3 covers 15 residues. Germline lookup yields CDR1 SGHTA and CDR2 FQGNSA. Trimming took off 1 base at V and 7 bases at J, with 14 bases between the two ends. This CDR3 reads CASSLDRATGQPQHF. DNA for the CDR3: TGTGCCAGCAGCTTAGATCGGGCCACGGGGCAGCCCCAGCATTTT.